This T cell receptor beta chain was sequenced for a study of blood T cell repertoires in COVID-19. Study overall: PBMCs, B-cell-depleted T cells, or T cells provided the cDNA or gDNA that made up the material.

CDR1 is SGHRS and CDR2 is YFSETQ in the germline V gene. The CDR3 is 11 amino acids. V shed 4 bases and J shed 2 bases, with 4 bases lying between them. Produced via immunoSEQ multiplex PCR; TCRdb's table is partial and in-frame only. This table holds under 250,000 clones, less than 85% found once. The receptor was isolated from a woman between 65 and 79 years old with active or convalescent COVID-19. What was sequenced was peripheral blood. J is TRBJ2-7 and V is TRBV5-1; D gene unclear. The CDR3 DNA is TGCGCCAGCAGCAATACCTACGAGCAGTACTTC. It codes for CASSNTYEQYF. The full variable domain, its missing parts supplied by reference TRBV5-1 and TRBJ2-7, is KAGVTQTPRYLIKTRGQQVTLSCSPISGHRSVSWYQQTPGQGLQFLFEYFSETQRNKGNFPGRFSGRQFSNSRSEMNVSTLELGDSALYLCASSNTYEQYFGPGTRLTVT.